Listed below are T cell receptor beta chains from one sample, sequenced in a study of blood T cell repertoires in COVID-19. Sequencing was performed with immunoSEQ multiplex PCR; in TCRdb, only in-frame clones are kept and a portion is missing. The table includes some 80,000 clones, 60% to 80% detected once. What was sequenced was peripheral blood. The origin of the receptors is a human donor in a cohort sampled during active COVID-19. The conserved cysteine and the conserved F or W are not part of the CDR3 here.

v_gene,CDR3aa
TRBV5-1,ASSKEIGGPQH
TRBV5-6,ASSAAQGHLDYGYT
TRBV7-3,ASSPGRGSYEQY
TRBV5-1,ASSLVLGGETQY
TRBV7-9,ASSPYSGTRGEQY
TRBV7-2,ASSLEAGGIRGTQY
TRBV10-1,ASSGSPEAREQY
TRBV10-3,AISESKGLAEQY
TRBV20-1,SASLAGKNTEAF
TRBV12-3/TRBV12-4,ASSLDTAYEQY
TRBV7-2,ASSQFQGAWGYT
TRBV20-1,SASLGESGNTIY
TRBV10-3,AISERGLGTDTQY
TRBV28,ASGDRVTRQPQH
TRBV10-3,AIRTGTMNTGELF
TRBV2,ASSEWAGSPEQF
TRBV15,ATSRDTVSYEQY
TRBV19,ASTQGSIYGYT
TRBV5-6,ASSLGGGAPDTEAF
TRBV20-1,SPAGLETQY
TRBV2,ASRSAKVSNQPQH
TRBV6-6,ASSSSGGPAYEQY
TRBV19,ASSLRGGGTEAF
TRBV5-1,ASSGDKVYEQY
TRBV24-1,ATSDAGRDYGYT